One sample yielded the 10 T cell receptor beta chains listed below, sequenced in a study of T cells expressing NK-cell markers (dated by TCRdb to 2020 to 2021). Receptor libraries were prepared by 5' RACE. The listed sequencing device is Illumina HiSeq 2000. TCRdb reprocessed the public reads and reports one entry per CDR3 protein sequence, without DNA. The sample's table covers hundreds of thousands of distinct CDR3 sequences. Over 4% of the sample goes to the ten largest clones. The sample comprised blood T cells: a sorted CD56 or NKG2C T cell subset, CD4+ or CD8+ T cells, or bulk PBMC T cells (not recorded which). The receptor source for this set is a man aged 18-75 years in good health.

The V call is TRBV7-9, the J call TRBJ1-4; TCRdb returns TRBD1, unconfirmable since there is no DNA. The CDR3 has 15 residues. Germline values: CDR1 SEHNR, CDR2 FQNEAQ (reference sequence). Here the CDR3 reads CASSFRTGKNEKLFF.

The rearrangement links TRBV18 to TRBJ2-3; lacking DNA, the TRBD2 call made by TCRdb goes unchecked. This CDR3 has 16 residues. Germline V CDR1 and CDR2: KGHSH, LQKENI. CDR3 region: CASSPRPYGGPDTQYF.

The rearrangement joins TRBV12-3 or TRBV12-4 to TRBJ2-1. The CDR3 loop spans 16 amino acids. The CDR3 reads CASSTFIRSRNNEQFF.

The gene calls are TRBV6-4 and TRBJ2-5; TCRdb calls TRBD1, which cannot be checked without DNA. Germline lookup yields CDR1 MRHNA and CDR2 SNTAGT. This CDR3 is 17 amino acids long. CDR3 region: CASSEYLMWGNGETQYF.

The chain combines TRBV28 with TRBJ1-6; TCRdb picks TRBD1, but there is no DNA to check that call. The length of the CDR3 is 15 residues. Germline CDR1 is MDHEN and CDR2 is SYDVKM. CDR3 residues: CASSPPHVYNSPLHF. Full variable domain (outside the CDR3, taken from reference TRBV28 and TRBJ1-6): DVKVTQSSRYLVKRTGEKVFLECVQDMDHENMFWYRQDPGLGLRLIYFSYDVKMKEKGDIPEGYSVSREKKERFSLILESASTNQTSMYLCASSPPHVYNSPLHFGNGTRLTVT.

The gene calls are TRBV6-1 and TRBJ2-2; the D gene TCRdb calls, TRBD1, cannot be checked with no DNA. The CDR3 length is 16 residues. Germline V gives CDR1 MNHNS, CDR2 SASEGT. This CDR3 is CASSPGQGRIPGELFF.

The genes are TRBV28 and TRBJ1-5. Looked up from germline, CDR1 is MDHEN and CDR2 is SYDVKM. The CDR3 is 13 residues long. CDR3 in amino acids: CASRFGYNQPQHF.

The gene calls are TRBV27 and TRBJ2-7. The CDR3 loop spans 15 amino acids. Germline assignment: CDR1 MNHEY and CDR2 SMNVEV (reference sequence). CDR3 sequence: CASRTSGFGGYEQYF.

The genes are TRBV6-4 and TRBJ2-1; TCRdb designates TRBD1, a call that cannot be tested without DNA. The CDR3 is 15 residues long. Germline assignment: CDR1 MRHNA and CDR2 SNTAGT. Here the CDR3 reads CASSDEGLPNNEQFF.

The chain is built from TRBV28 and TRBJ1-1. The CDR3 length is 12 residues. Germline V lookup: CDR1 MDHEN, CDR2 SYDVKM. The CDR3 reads CASSLTGARAFF.